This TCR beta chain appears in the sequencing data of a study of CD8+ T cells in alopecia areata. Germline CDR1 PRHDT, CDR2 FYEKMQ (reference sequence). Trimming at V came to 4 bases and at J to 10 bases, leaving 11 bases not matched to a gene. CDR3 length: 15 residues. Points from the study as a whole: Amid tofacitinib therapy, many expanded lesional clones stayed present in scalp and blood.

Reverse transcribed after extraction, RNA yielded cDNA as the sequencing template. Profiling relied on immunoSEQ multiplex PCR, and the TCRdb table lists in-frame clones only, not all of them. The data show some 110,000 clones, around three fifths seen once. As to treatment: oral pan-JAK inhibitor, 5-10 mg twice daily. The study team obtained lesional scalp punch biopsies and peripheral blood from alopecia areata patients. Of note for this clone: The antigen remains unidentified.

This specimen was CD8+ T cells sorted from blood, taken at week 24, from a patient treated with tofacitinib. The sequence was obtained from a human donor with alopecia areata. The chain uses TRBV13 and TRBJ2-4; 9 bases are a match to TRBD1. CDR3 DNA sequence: TGTGCCAGCAGCTCCACCGGGACAGGGAAACAAATTCAGTACTTC. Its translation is CASSSTGTGKQIQYF. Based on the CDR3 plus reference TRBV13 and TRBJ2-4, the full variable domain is AAGVIQSPRHLIKEKRETATLKCYPIPRHDTVYWYQQGPGQDPQFLISFYEKMQSDKGSIPDRFSAQQFSDYHSELNMSSLELGDSALYFCASSSTGTGKQIQYFGAGTRLSVL.